This T cell receptor (beta chain) appears in the sequencing data of a study of tumour-infiltrating T cells in Burkitt lymphoma. Study as a whole: Repertoire clonality predicted overall and progression-free survival.

Only in-frame clones appear in the TCRdb table, and some are missing; sequencing was by immunoSEQ multiplex PCR. Here the sample spans 14,000 or so clones, approximately 30% being singletons. V was shortened by 4 bases and J by 3 bases, with 13 bases between the two germline ends. Germline V lookup: CDR1 GTSNPN, CDR2 SVGIG (reference sequence). This CDR3 region has 14 residues. The TCR originated in a human donor with diffuse large B-cell lymphoma. The chain joins TRBV30 to TRBJ2-1; TRBD1 might be the D (6 bases). Sample: tumor tissue. Written as DNA, the CDR3 is TGTGCCTGGAAAGGACAGTTGGTCTACAATGAGCAGTTCTTC. It encodes CAWKGQLVYNEQFF.